This entry concerns a single TCR beta chain. Antigen: not known. The assay was immunoSEQ multiplex PCR, and TCRdb's table has in-frame clones only and misses some. The sample has about 130,000 clones; 90% are singletons. This record belongs to a study of T cell responses to AZD1222 COVID-19 vaccine. Study-level findings and limits: Clonal diversity was possibly underestimated; the donors were predominantly white British and more often female. Within unmutated variant regions lay the reported targets of nearly half of spike-specific TCRs. Two AZD1222 doses significantly raised spike-specific TCR breadth and depth over controls. Sampled repertoires all dated from after the peak T cell response.

The source was peripheral blood, collected on day 0 of MenACWY control vaccination. This receptor was taken from an adult in good health.

The CDR3 DNA follows: TGTGCCAGCAGCCGGGACCAAGAGACCCAGTACTTC. Translating it yields CASSRDQETQYF. V usage is TRBV5-4 and J usage is TRBJ2-5; D is ambiguous. The V gene's germline CDR1 is SGHNT and CDR2 YYREEE (reference sequence). The CDR3 runs to 12 residues. V was cut by 4 bases and J by 0 bases, with 4 bases left in between.